The sequence of this T cell receptor beta chain was determined in a study of blood T cell repertoires in COVID-19. The overall study: Samples of COVID-19 (acute and convalescent) were obtained from the United States, Italy and Spain. In each case, the material was cDNA or gDNA derived from T cells, B-cell-depleted T cells, or PBMCs.

As originally analysed: Amplification of reference gene primers was used by the study to estimate nucleated cell counts. The data were produced by immunoSEQ multiplex PCR, yet TCRdb's version contains in-frame clones alone and is incomplete. V and J calls and clone size follow that table, whereas D and trimming were derived from the DNA. The profile shows 280,000 or so clones, about nine tenths of them singletons. The sequenced material came from peripheral blood. This clonotype was obtained from a woman aged 25 to 39 who had recovered from COVID-19.

CDR3 amino acids: CASSLFLGTEAFF. CDR3 in DNA: TGTGCCAGCAGCTTATTTCTAGGTACTGAAGCTTTCTTT. The chain uses TRBV11-2 and TRBJ1-1; D is unresolved. Germline CDR1 is SGHAT and CDR2 is FQNNGV. The ends were cut back, 2 bases at V and 5 bases at J, with 9 bases in the middle. CDR3 size: 13 residues.